A single sample is the source of the 14 T cell receptor gamma chains below, sequenced in a study of human gamma delta and Vdelta1 T cells. TCRdb reanalysed the PCR reads via CATT. The top ten clones hold more than 2% of a sample with several thousand gamma-chain clones, 45% of them seen once. Their antigens remain unidentified. The source material was Vdelta1 gamma-delta T cells from blood grown in culture (DOT cells). These receptors were obtained from a human donor in good health.

This clone was detected a few times. The chain carries TRGV3 and TRGJ1 or TRGJ2. Germline CDR1 VTNTFY, CDR2 YDVSTARD (reference sequence). V dropped 3 bases and J dropped 7; count of bases not matched to a gene: 12. CDR3 length: 14 amino acids. The CDR3 protein is CATWDRSPGYKKLF. CDR3 bases: TGTGCCACCTGGGACCGGTCCCCCGGATATAAGAAACTCTTT.

Within the sample, this clone is medium-sized. The rearrangement links TRGV9 to TRGJ1 or TRGJ2. Germline V CDR1 and CDR2: GITISATS, ISYDGTV (reference sequence). The CDR3 loop spans 15 amino acids. The V segment lost 3 bases and the J segment 7 bases; nucleotides outside the gene matches: 15. This CDR3 reads CALWESPADGYKKLF. The CDR3 bases are TGTGCCTTGTGGGAGAGTCCGGCGGATGGGTATAAGAAACTCTTT.

The rearrangement joins TRGV2 to TRGJP2. Germline CDR1 is EGSNGY and CDR2 is YDSYNSKV. Trimming removed 0 bases from V and 5 bases from J; junction bases left unmatched: 3. The CDR3 covers 14 residues. CDR3 bases: TGTGCCACCTGGGACGGGCTAAGTGATTGGATCAAGACGTTT. Amino acids: CATWDGLSDWIKTF.

The chain couples TRGV4 to TRGJ1 or TRGJ2. Germline values: CDR1 EGSTGY, CDR2 YDSYTSSV. This CDR3 has 13 amino acids. The junction had 10 bases not matched to a gene; V was cut back by 0 bases and J by 11 bases. CDR3 nucleotides: TGTGCCACCTGGGATGGGCCGTGGTCCGAGAAACTCTTT. Its translation is CATWDGPWSEKLF.

The chain joins TRGV9 to TRGJ1 or TRGJ2. This CDR3 has 12 amino acids. Germline V gives CDR1 GITISATS, CDR2 ISYDGTV (reference sequence). V lost 2 bases and J lost 12; bases outside the gene matches: 10. The CDR3 loop is CALWEARSWKLF. The CDR3 DNA sequence: TGTGCCTTGTGGGAGGCACGTAGTTGGAAACTCTTT.

This clone was detected only a few times. Relative to the germline gene, one junction end is altered; a read error may explain this. This chain links TRGV9 with TRGJ1 or TRGJ2. This CDR3 comprises 14 residues. The V gene's germline CDR1 is GITISATS and CDR2 ISYDGTV (reference sequence). The CDR3 DNA follows: TGTGCCTTGTGGGAGGTGCGTCCATATTGTAAGAAACTCTTT. Translated, it gives CALWEVRPYCKKLF.

This rearrangement joins TRGV3 to TRGJ1 or TRGJ2. The length of the CDR3 is 13 residues. CDR1 and CDR2 from the germline V gene are VTNTFY and YDVSTARD (reference sequence). J was trimmed by 1 base and V by 6 bases; bases with no gene match: 6. Written as DNA, the CDR3 is TGTGCCACCTGGTACGATAATTATTATAAGAAACTCTTT. This codes for CATWYDNYYKKLF.

The J gene is TRGJ1 or TRGJ2, the V gene TRGV9. The V segment lost 5 bases and the J segment 7 bases; nucleotides outside the gene matches: 8. The germline V gene encodes CDR1 GITISATS and CDR2 ISYDGTV (reference sequence). The CDR3 sequence is 12 residues long. The CDR3 loop is CALWGPGYKKLF. Written as DNA, the CDR3 is TGTGCCTTGTGGGGCCCCGGATATAAGAAACTCTTT.

The table lists this clone with a few counts. The gene calls are TRGV3 and TRGJ1 or TRGJ2. This CDR3 contains 14 residues. The V gene's germline CDR1 is VTNTFY and CDR2 YDVSTARD (reference sequence). Unmatched junction bases numbered 4, after V lost 0 bases and J lost 2 bases. In DNA form, the CDR3 reads TGTGCCACCTGGGACAGGCTTCATTATTATAAGAAACTCTTT. This translates into CATWDRLHYYKKLF.

The V and J genes are TRGV9 and TRGJ1 or TRGJ2. The trim removed 3 bases at V and 5 bases at J, leaving 10 bases unmatched. This CDR3 is 14 amino acids long. Germline lookup yields CDR1 GITISATS and CDR2 ISYDGTV (reference sequence). DNA for the CDR3: TGTGCCTTGTGGGAGATTGCGTTGGATTATAAGAAACTCTTT. Translating gives CALWEIALDYKKLF.

This clone has only a few counts. The J gene is TRGJP2, the V gene TRGV3. The germline V gene encodes CDR1 VTNTFY and CDR2 YDVSTARD (reference sequence). The V gene end was trimmed by 0 bases and the J gene end by 2 bases; junction bases not matched to a gene: 18. This CDR3 has 20 amino acids. CDR3 sequence reads: CATWDRPVGRPPSSDWIKTF. DNA for the CDR3: TGTGCCACCTGGGACAGGCCGGTGGGGAGGCCCCCCAGTAGTGATTGGATCAAGACGTTT.

The chain couples TRGV4 to TRGJP2. The CDR3 is 13 residues long. Trimming removed 6 bases from V and 2 bases from J; junction bases left unmatched: 3. The germline V gene encodes CDR1 EGSTGY and CDR2 YDSYTSSV. CDR3 in amino acids: CATWLSSDWIKTF. CDR3 sequence (DNA): TGTGCCACCTGGTTGAGTAGTGATTGGATCAAGACGTTT.

As for this clone: The same CDR3 is also encoded by other DNA sequences in this sample. The J gene is TRGJ1 or TRGJ2, the V gene TRGV2. CDR1 EGSNGY and CDR2 YDSYNSKV come from the germline V gene. The CDR3 spans 13 residues. With V trimmed by 0 bases and J by 6 bases, 5 bases remained unmatched. The CDR3 DNA follows: TGTGCCACCTGGGACGGGCTAGGTTATAAGAAACTCTTT. The encoded protein is CATWDGLGYKKLF.

The chain uses TRGV8 and TRGJ1 or TRGJ2. The germline gives CDR1 VENAVY, CDR2 YDSYNSRV. After removal of 3 bases from V and 3 bases from J, the junction contained 5 bases not matched to a gene. The CDR3 is 13 residues long. The CDR3 nucleotides read TGTGCCACCTGGGATTTGATTTATTATAAGAAACTCTTT. Translating it yields CATWDLIYYKKLF.